The T cell receptor beta chain described here comes from a study of blood T cell repertoires in COVID-19. Whole-study context: Specimens from acute and convalescent COVID-19 originated in the United States, Italy and Spain. The cDNA or gDNA used as material had been derived from T cells, B-cell-depleted T cells, or PBMCs.

This clone was recorded a few times. The CDR3 contains 14 residues. Trimming took 5 bases from V and 4 from J; bases not matched to a gene: 3. Looked up from germline, CDR1 is SNHLY and CDR2 is FYNNEI. Study processing details: Amplification with reference gene primers provided the estimates of nucleated cell counts. Here immunoSEQ multiplex PCR was the method, and the copy in TCRdb shows in-frame clones only, minus some. The V and J calls and clone size come from that table; D and trimming were worked out from the DNA. The sample records hundreds of thousands of clones, around nine tenths being singletons.

This chain links TRBV2 with TRBJ1-1; 11 bases line up with TRBD1. The origin of this receptor is a woman aged 55-75 years who had recovered from COVID-19. The sequenced material came from peripheral blood. The CDR3 region has the DNA TGTGCCAGCAGTAAGGGACAGGGGGGCACTGAAGCTTTCTTT. Translating gives CASSKGQGGTEAFF.